This entry describes one T cell receptor beta chain. Method: immunoSEQ multiplex PCR; TCRdb's copy keeps in-frame clones and lacks some. The sample records under 200,000 clones, approximately 91% being singletons. CDR3 length: 15 residues. The junction had 4 bases not matched to a gene; V was cut back by 2 bases and J by 1 base. Per germline, CDR1 SGHTA and CDR2 FQGTGA. This sample was included in a study of blood T cell repertoires in COVID-19. Study context: The United States, Italy and Spain were the sources of the acute and convalescent COVID-19 samples.

Allocation to cohorts depended on clinical history reported by the participants. The sequencing input was PBMCs or T cells enriched from blood (not recorded which). The chain uses TRBV7-3 and TRBJ2-5, with 7 bases aligning to TRBD2. The receptor was isolated from a woman aged 18 to 35 who had recovered from COVID-19. The CDR3 loop is CASSLSGGLQETQYF. CDR3 DNA sequence: TGTGCCAGCAGCTTATCGGGGGGTCTCCAAGAGACCCAGTACTTC.